Shown below are 18 T cell receptor beta chains from a single sample sequenced in a study of Ad26.COV2.S vaccination and SARS-CoV-2 variants. Specified treatment: about 20 received Ad26.COV2.S at low or high dose, single or two shots; about five received placebo; per-sample allocation not given. Specimen acquisition occurred on day 63 following the initial vaccine or placebo injection. Some clones are missing from TCRdb's copy, which holds only in-frame ones; the method was immunoSEQ multiplex PCR. The table has around 300,000 clones, roughly 90% seen once. Sequencing used peripheral blood, obtained in a trial of Ad26.COV2.S vaccine versus placebo. The receptors stem from a person aged 18-65 years who received the Ad26.COV2.S COVID-19 vaccine or a placebo.

This sequence joins TRBV29-1 and TRBJ2-7; 7 bases align to TRBD1. Per the germline V gene, CDR1 is SQVTM and CDR2 is ANQGSEA. J gave up 1 base and V 2 bases, and 8 bases lay outside the gene matches. This CDR3 spans 15 amino acids. CDR3: CSVELTGRSSYEQYF. In DNA, the CDR3 is TGCAGCGTTGAACTGACAGGGAGATCTTCCTACGAGCAGTACTTC.

The chain couples TRBV6-4 to TRBJ1-1; D ambiguous. The germline V gene encodes CDR1 MRHNA and CDR2 SNTAGT. With 6 bases removed from V and 1 base from J, the gap between germline ends came to 15 bases. This CDR3 comprises 15 residues. The CDR3, as DNA: TGTGCCAGCAGGATGTCGCCTGACCCGAACACTGAAGCTTTCTTT. Protein sequence: CASRMSPDPNTEAFF.

The chain combines TRBV28 with TRBJ1-5, with D maybe TRBD1 (6 bases). V gave up 4 bases and J gave up 4 bases, with 8 bases separating them. The CDR3 extends over 13 amino acids. Germline CDR1 reads MDHEN; CDR2 reads SYDVKM. This CDR3 is CASSSGANQPQHF. CDR3 nucleotide sequence: TGTGCCAGCAGTTCGGGGGCAAATCAGCCCCAGCATTTT.

This chain connects TRBV28 to TRBJ1-1; 7 positions agree with TRBD1. J gave up 4 bases and V 5 bases, and 4 bases lay outside the gene matches. Germline lookup yields CDR1 MDHEN and CDR2 SYDVKM. The CDR3 has 13 residues. The CDR3 bases are TGTGCCAGCAGTAGACAGGGAGGCACTGAAGCTTTCTTT. Amino acid sequence: CASSRQGGTEAFF.

The rearrangement links TRBV12-3 or TRBV12-4 to TRBJ2-5; possibly TRBD1 for D (6 bases). V lost 3 bases and J 4 bases, leaving 9 bases between the germline ends. The CDR3 totals 13 residues. The CDR3, as DNA: TGTGCCAGCAGTTTGGCAGGGGTAGAGACCCAGTACTTC. This encodes CASSLAGVETQYF.

The genes are TRBV19 and TRBJ1-4; TRBD1 is a possible D gene (5 bases). Germline V lookup: CDR1 LNHDA, CDR2 SQIVND (reference sequence). V lost 2 bases to trimming and J lost 3 bases, with 13 bases between them. CDR3 length equals 16 residues. CDR3 residues: CASSIRRGAANEKLFF. DNA for the CDR3: TGTGCCAGTAGTATACGGCGGGGCGCGGCTAATGAAAAACTGTTTTTT.

The chain links TRBV5-1 to TRBJ2-5, with D tentatively TRBD2 (7 bases). The CDR3 length is 14 residues. V gave up 4 bases and J gave up 4 bases, with 14 bases separating them. The germline V gene encodes CDR1 SGHRS and CDR2 YFSETQ. The CDR3 region has the DNA TGCGCCAGCAGCCCGACTAGGGGGGGAGAGACCCAGTACTTC. The encoded protein is CASSPTRGGETQYF. Full variable domain (remainder filled in from reference TRBV5-1 and TRBJ2-5): KAGVTQTPRYLIKTRGQQVTLSCSPISGHRSVSWYQQTPGQGLQFLFEYFSETQRNKGNFPGRFSGRQFSNSRSEMNVSTLELGDSALYLCASSPTRGGETQYFGPGTRLLVL.

This sequence joins TRBV7-2 and TRBJ2-7, with D possibly TRBD2 on 5 matching bases. This CDR3 region has 17 residues. With 5 bases removed from V and 1 base from J, the gap between germline ends came to 21 bases. The germline CDR1 and CDR2 sequences are SGHTA and FQGNSA. CDR3 DNA: TGTGCCAGCAGCAAGAGCACGTTAGAGGGCCCATCCTACGAGCAGTACTTC. Amino acid sequence: CASSKSTLEGPSYEQYF.

This clone was seen only once. The chain is built from TRBV7-2 and TRBJ2-7, with D unresolved. Germline V CDR1 and CDR2: SGHTA, FQGNSA. The CDR3 length is 17 residues. V was pared by 5 bases and J by 1 base, with 21 bases between. In DNA form, the CDR3 reads TGTGCCAGCAGCGAACAGTTTCCGGCGACTGGATCCTACGAGCAGTACTTC. Translating it yields CASSEQFPATGSYEQYF.

This clone was seen a handful of times. V is TRBV4-1 and J is TRBJ1-4; perhaps TRBD1 as D (5 bases). The CDR3 runs 16 residues. V lost 1 base to trimming and J lost 8 bases, with 17 bases between them. Germline V lookup: CDR1 MGHRA, CDR2 YSYEKL. CDR3 region: CASSQGGRSRGEKLFF. The CDR3 DNA reads TGCGCCAGCAGCCAAGGAGGACGGTCCCGGGGGGAAAAACTGTTTTTT.

This chain links TRBV19 with TRBJ2-6, with D possibly being TRBD2 (5 bases). CDR3 length equals 16 residues. Germline V gene sequence: CDR1 LNHDA, CDR2 SQIVND (reference sequence). Trimming stripped 1 base from V and 4 bases from J, with 11 bases between. The CDR3 reads CASSIGIGSGANVLTF. The CDR3 nucleotides are TGTGCCAGTAGTATAGGAATAGGGAGCGGGGCCAACGTCCTGACTTTC.

The chain uses TRBV6-2 or TRBV6-3 and TRBJ2-7; unclear D gene. Per germline, CDR1 MNHEY and CDR2 SVGEGT. This CDR3 region has 12 residues. V lost 4 bases and J lost 5, with 9 bases in between. In DNA form, the CDR3 reads TGTGCCAGCAGTTTCCGAGGCAACGAGCAGTACTTC. Translation: CASSFRGNEQYF.

The chain is built from TRBV6-5 and TRBJ1-4; TRBD1 is a possible D gene (5 bases). Germline V gives CDR1 MNHEY, CDR2 SVGAGI. V lost 2 bases, J lost 4 bases, and 11 bases lay in between. The CDR3 runs to 15 residues. The CDR3 spells CASSYKTAFNEKLFF. CDR3 bases: TGTGCCAGCAGTTACAAGACAGCCTTTAATGAAAAACTGTTTTTT.

This chain connects TRBV7-9 to TRBJ1-1, with TRBD1 identical over 8 bases. This CDR3 is 15 amino acids long. Germline V gene sequence: CDR1 SEHNR, CDR2 FQNEAQ (reference sequence). With 4 bases clipped from V and 5 bases from J, the junction kept 9 bases outside the gene matches. The CDR3 protein is CASSSRTGWKTEAFF. Here the CDR3 DNA reads TGTGCCAGCAGCTCCCGGACAGGGTGGAAGACTGAAGCTTTCTTT.

The chain combines TRBV28 with TRBJ1-2; tentatively, D is TRBD1 (5 bases). Germline V gene data show CDR1 as MDHEN and CDR2 as SYDVKM. This CDR3 has 12 amino acids. The V and J ends lost 11 bases and 3 bases respectively, with 13 bases between them. CDR3 in amino acids: CAAWGVDYGYTF. As DNA, the CDR3 is TGTGCCGCCTGGGGGGTCGACTATGGCTACACCTTC.

The chain joins TRBV5-5 to TRBJ2-3, with D possibly being TRBD1 or TRBD2 (6 bases each). Germline V gene sequence: CDR1 SGHKS, CDR2 YYEKEE (reference sequence). V lost 0 bases and J 4 bases, leaving 12 bases between the germline ends. This CDR3 has 15 residues. The CDR3 sequence is CASSLDGGMADTQYF. CDR3 coding DNA: TGTGCCAGCAGCTTGGACGGGGGCATGGCAGATACGCAGTATTTT.

The V gene is TRBV28, the J gene TRBJ2-7, with D uncertain. Looked up from germline, CDR1 is MDHEN and CDR2 is SYDVKM. Trimming removed 7 bases from V and 0 bases from J, with 13 bases in between. This CDR3 is built from 14 residues. The CDR3 DNA reads as TGTGCCAGCACCAGGCCCGAGGTCTCCTACGAGCAGTACTTC. It is translated as CASTRPEVSYEQYF.

V gene TRBV28 combines with J gene TRBJ2-1; D gene unclear. Per germline, CDR1 MDHEN and CDR2 SYDVKM. V was shortened by 6 bases and J by 5 bases, with 5 bases between the two germline ends. The CDR3 is 11 residues long. In nucleotides, the CDR3 is TGTGCCAGCAGCTACAACAATGAGCAGTTCTTC. This sequence encodes CASSYNNEQFF.